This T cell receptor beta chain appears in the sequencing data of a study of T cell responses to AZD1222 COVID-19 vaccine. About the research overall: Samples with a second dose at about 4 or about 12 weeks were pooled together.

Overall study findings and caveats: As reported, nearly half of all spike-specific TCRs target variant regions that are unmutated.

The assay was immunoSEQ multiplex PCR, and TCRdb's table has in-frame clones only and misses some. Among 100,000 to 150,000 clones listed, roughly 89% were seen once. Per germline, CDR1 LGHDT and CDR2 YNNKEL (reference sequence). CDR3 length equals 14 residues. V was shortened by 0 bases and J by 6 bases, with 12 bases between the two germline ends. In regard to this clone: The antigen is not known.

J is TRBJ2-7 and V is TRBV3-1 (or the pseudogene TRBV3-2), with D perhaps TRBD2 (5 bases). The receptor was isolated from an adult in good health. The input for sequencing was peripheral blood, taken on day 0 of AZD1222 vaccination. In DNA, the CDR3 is TGTGCCAGCAGCCAAGAAGGCGGGCGGCGCGAGCAGTACTTC. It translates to CASSQEGGRREQYF.